This is a list of T cell receptor beta chains from one sample in a study of regulatory T cells in long-lasting Graves disease. TCRdb itself ran the multiplex PCR reads through MiXCR, one entry per CDR3 protein. The sample records 650,000 to 700,000 distinct CDR3 sequences, about 30% being singletons. The input for sequencing was peripheral blood mononuclear cells (PBMCs), taken when the disease was refractory, from a patient treated with antithyroid drugs. Receptor source: a female donor with Graves disease. Both conserved end residues are part of each CDR3. The order of the fields is V gene, clone size, D gene, J gene, CDR3 protein, CDR3 DNA. The D gene is left open where the match is weak. The size of a clone is reported for some rows only, either as once, few or many, or as a class for expanded clones.

V gene: TRBV7-9
clone size: many
D gene: -
J gene: TRBJ1-5
CDR3 protein: CASSRDRNDQPQHF
CDR3 DNA: TGTGCCAGCAGCCGCGACAGGAACGATCAGCCCCAGCATTTT

V gene: TRBV28
clone size: many
D gene: -
J gene: TRBJ1-5
CDR3 protein: CASSLPVGNQPQHF
CDR3 DNA: TGTGCCAGCAGTTTACCGGTGGGCAATCAGCCCCAGCATTTT

V gene: TRBV7-2
clone size: -
D gene: -
J gene: TRBJ1-1
CDR3 protein: CASSSAEGVGQMNTEAFF
CDR3 DNA: TGTGCCAGCAGCTCAGCAGAGGGCGTGGGGCAGATGAACACTGAAGCTTTCTTT

V gene: TRBV30
clone size: -
D gene: -
J gene: TRBJ1-1
CDR3 protein: CAWSTTLEAFF
CDR3 DNA: TGTGCCTGGAGTACCACCCTTGAGGCTTTCTTT

V gene: TRBV2
clone size: many
D gene: -
J gene: TRBJ1-5
CDR3 protein: CASSVVRMGKLSNQPQHF
CDR3 DNA: TGTGCCAGCAGTGTCGTCAGGATGGGAAAGCTTAGCAATCAGCCCCAGCATTTT

V gene: TRBV7-9
clone size: -
D gene: -
J gene: TRBJ2-5
CDR3 protein: CASSLGAGLGETQYF
CDR3 DNA: TGTGCCAGCAGCTTAGGCGCTGGGCTAGGAGAGACCCAGTACTTC

V gene: TRBV19
clone size: -
D gene: -
J gene: TRBJ1-1
CDR3 protein: CASSTGMDTEAFF
CDR3 DNA: TGTGCCAGTAGTACGGGGATGGACACTGAAGCTTTCTTT

V gene: TRBV24-1
clone size: few
D gene: TRBD1
J gene: TRBJ1-1
CDR3 protein: CATSDRTGSTEAFF
CDR3 DNA: TGTGCCACCAGTGATCGGACAGGATCCACTGAAGCTTTCTTT

V gene: TRBV3-1
clone size: few
D gene: -
J gene: TRBJ1-1
CDR3 protein: CASSHAGTYTDTEAFF
CDR3 DNA: TGTGCCAGCAGCCATGCCGGGACATACACGGACACTGAAGCTTTCTTT

V gene: TRBV6-4
clone size: -
D gene: TRBD1
J gene: TRBJ1-5
CDR3 protein: CASSLRQGINQPQHF
CDR3 DNA: TGTGCCAGCAGTCTCCGACAGGGAATCAATCAGCCCCAGCATTTT

V gene: TRBV15
clone size: few
D gene: TRBD1
J gene: TRBJ2-7
CDR3 protein: CATSRGQGATYEQYF
CDR3 DNA: TGTGCCACCAGCAGAGGACAGGGGGCCACCTACGAGCAGTACTTC

V gene: TRBV13
clone size: -
D gene: TRBD2
J gene: TRBJ2-7
CDR3 protein: CASSQTTSGGGYEQYF
CDR3 DNA: TGTGCCAGCAGCCAGACGACTAGCGGAGGGGGCTACGAGCAGTACTTC

V gene: TRBV5-1
clone size: -
D gene: TRBD2
J gene: TRBJ2-7
CDR3 protein: CASSLKHGAGFYEQYF
CDR3 DNA: TGCGCCAGCAGCTTGAAGCACGGAGCGGGGTTCTACGAGCAGTACTTC

V gene: TRBV10-1
clone size: -
D gene: -
J gene: TRBJ1-1
CDR3 protein: CASSPDGFRTLNTEAFF
CDR3 DNA: TGCGCCAGCAGCCCGGACGGTTTTAGGACACTGAACACTGAAGCTTTCTTT

V gene: TRBV6-2/TRBV6-3
clone size: -
D gene: -
J gene: TRBJ2-3
CDR3 protein: CASSARDGGTDTQYF
CDR3 DNA: TGTGCCAGCAGTGCCCGGGACGGGGGCACAGATACGCAGTATTTT

V gene: TRBV7-9
clone size: few
D gene: -
J gene: TRBJ1-1
CDR3 protein: CASSPMGRMMNTEAFF
CDR3 DNA: TGTGCCAGCAGCCCAATGGGACGGATGATGAACACTGAAGCTTTCTTT

V gene: TRBV7-9
clone size: -
D gene: TRBD1
J gene: TRBJ2-7
CDR3 protein: CASSLMTGTDEQYF
CDR3 DNA: TGTGCCAGCAGCTTAATGACAGGGACGGACGAGCAGTACTTC

V gene: TRBV28
clone size: -
D gene: TRBD1
J gene: TRBJ1-1
CDR3 protein: CASSFFTSGGTEAFF
CDR3 DNA: TGTGCCAGCAGCTTCTTTACCTCAGGGGGAACTGAAGCTTTCTTT

V gene: TRBV19
clone size: few
D gene: -
J gene: TRBJ1-5
CDR3 protein: CASSDPDSNNQPQHF
CDR3 DNA: TGTGCCAGTAGTGACCCGGACAGCAACAATCAGCCCCAGCATTTT

V gene: TRBV6-5
clone size: many
D gene: -
J gene: TRBJ2-7
CDR3 protein: CASSYVGTSYEQYF
CDR3 DNA: TGTGCCAGCAGTTACGTAGGAACCTCCTACGAGCAGTACTTC

V gene: TRBV7-2
clone size: few
D gene: -
J gene: TRBJ1-5
CDR3 protein: CASSSQGRGSNQPQHF
CDR3 DNA: TGTGCCAGCAGCTCTCAGGGAAGGGGAAGCAATCAGCCCCAGCATTTT

V gene: TRBV20-1
clone size: once
D gene: -
J gene: TRBJ2-2
CDR3 protein: CSARQDTGELFF
CDR3 DNA: TGCAGTGCCAGACAGGACACCGGGGAGCTGTTTTTT

V gene: TRBV6-1
clone size: -
D gene: -
J gene: TRBJ1-2
CDR3 protein: CASTRGGSYGYTF
CDR3 DNA: TGTGCCAGCACCAGGGGCGGTAGCTATGGCTACACCTTC

V gene: TRBV20-1
clone size: -
D gene: TRBD1
J gene: TRBJ1-1
CDR3 protein: CSARDRRGYEAFF
CDR3 DNA: TGCAGTGCTAGAGATCGCAGGGGGTACGAAGCTTTCTTT

V gene: TRBV19
clone size: -
D gene: -
J gene: TRBJ1-3
CDR3 protein: CASSAGSGNTIYF
CDR3 DNA: TGTGCCAGTAGTGCGGGCTCTGGAAACACCATATATTTT

V gene: TRBV6-2/TRBV6-3
clone size: -
D gene: -
J gene: TRBJ1-3
CDR3 protein: CASSVGVGNTIYF
CDR3 DNA: TGTGCCAGCAGTGTAGGGGTTGGAAACACCATATATTTT

V gene: TRBV19
clone size: -
D gene: TRBD1
J gene: TRBJ1-1
CDR3 protein: CASSSIQGAKNTEAFF
CDR3 DNA: TGTGCCAGTAGTAGTATTCAGGGGGCGAAGAACACTGAAGCTTTCTTT

V gene: TRBV5-5
clone size: few
D gene: -
J gene: TRBJ1-1
CDR3 protein: CASSLQWGGNTEAFF
CDR3 DNA: TGTGCCAGCAGCCTCCAGTGGGGTGGGAACACTGAAGCTTTCTTT

V gene: TRBV11-2
clone size: -
D gene: TRBD1
J gene: TRBJ2-3
CDR3 protein: CASSPRTGEATDTQYF
CDR3 DNA: TGTGCCAGCAGCCCCCGGACAGGGGAGGCCACAGATACGCAGTATTTT